Listed below are T cell receptor beta chains from one sample, sequenced in a study of T cell responses to AZD1222 COVID-19 vaccine. Clones were sequenced by immunoSEQ multiplex PCR, and TCRdb holds only the in-frame ones, with some missing. This sample has about 150,000 clones, with more than 90% found just once. This material consisted of peripheral blood, taken 28 days after the second AZD1222 dose. These receptors all come from an adult who received the AZD1222 COVID-19 vaccine. The CDR3 runs from the conserved cysteine through the conserved F or W. Fields, in order: clone size, V gene, D gene, J gene, CDR3 protein, CDR3 DNA. The D gene is left open where the match is weak. Expanded clones are given a class, and other clones once, few, many or no size at all.

size: NA
V: TRBV27
D: NA
J: TRBJ1-6
CDR3: CASSLWGPNPVGDSPLHF
DNA: TGTGCCAGCAGTTTGTGGGGGCCTAACCCTGTTGGTGATTCACCCCTCCACTTT

size: NA
V: TRBV19
D: TRBD2
J: TRBJ2-1
CDR3: CASIGSGLAGGSPYNEQFF
DNA: TGTGCCAGTATCGGGAGCGGACTAGCGGGAGGCTCCCCCTACAATGAGCAGTTCTTC

size: NA
V: TRBV29-1
D: NA
J: TRBJ1-4
CDR3: CSVEQGEKLFF
DNA: TGCAGCGTTGAACAAGGTGAAAAACTGTTTTTT

size: few
V: TRBV19
D: NA
J: TRBJ1-3
CDR3: CASSRTAIGNTIYF
DNA: TGTGCCAGTAGTAGGACAGCCATCGGAAACACCATATATTTT

size: few
V: TRBV6-1
D: TRBD1
J: TRBJ1-5
CDR3: CASSEVPRTGSVDQPQHF
DNA: TGTGCCAGCAGTGAAGTACCTAGGACAGGGAGTGTCGATCAGCCCCAGCATTTT

size: once
V: TRBV5-1
D: TRBD1
J: TRBJ1-2
CDR3: CASSPGTGIEDYGYTF
DNA: TGCGCCAGCAGCCCGGGGACAGGGATCGAGGACTATGGCTACACCTTC

size: NA
V: TRBV30
D: TRBD2
J: TRBJ2-2
CDR3: CAWSVEWGLATGELFF
DNA: TGTGCCTGGAGTGTAGAGTGGGGACTAGCGACCGGGGAGCTGTTTTTT

size: NA
V: TRBV9
D: NA
J: TRBJ2-1
CDR3: CASSVGGSWYNEQFF
DNA: TGTGCCAGCAGCGTAGGTGGTAGCTGGTACAATGAGCAGTTCTTC

size: NA
V: TRBV7-2
D: NA
J: TRBJ1-2
CDR3: CASSLGTYHGYTF
DNA: TGTGCCAGCAGCCTCGGGACATACCATGGCTACACCTTC

size: NA
V: TRBV5-5
D: NA
J: TRBJ2-3
CDR3: CASSLGYRTDTQYF
DNA: TGTGCCAGCAGCTTGGGTTATAGGACAGATACGCAGTATTTT

size: NA
V: TRBV6-5
D: NA
J: TRBJ2-1
CDR3: CASSYGPGRTYNEQFF
DNA: TGTGCCAGCAGTTACGGGCCGGGACGTACCTACAATGAGCAGTTCTTC

size: NA
V: TRBV5-1
D: TRBD2
J: TRBJ2-5
CDR3: CASSLVGLAEETQYF
DNA: TGCGCCAGCAGCTTGGTAGGCCTAGCGGAAGAGACCCAGTACTTC

size: NA
V: TRBV5-1
D: NA
J: TRBJ1-4
CDR3: CASSLTGGRVEKLFF
DNA: TGCGCCAGCAGCTTGACTGGAGGTCGTGTTGAAAAACTGTTTTTT

size: NA
V: TRBV5-4
D: NA
J: TRBJ1-1
CDR3: CATYDRLNTEAFF
DNA: TGTGCCACCTACGACAGGTTGAACACTGAAGCTTTCTTT

size: NA
V: TRBV10-3
D: TRBD2
J: TRBJ2-7
CDR3: CAISESLAGAFEQYF
DNA: TGTGCCATCAGTGAGTCTCTAGCGGGAGCGTTTGAGCAGTACTTC